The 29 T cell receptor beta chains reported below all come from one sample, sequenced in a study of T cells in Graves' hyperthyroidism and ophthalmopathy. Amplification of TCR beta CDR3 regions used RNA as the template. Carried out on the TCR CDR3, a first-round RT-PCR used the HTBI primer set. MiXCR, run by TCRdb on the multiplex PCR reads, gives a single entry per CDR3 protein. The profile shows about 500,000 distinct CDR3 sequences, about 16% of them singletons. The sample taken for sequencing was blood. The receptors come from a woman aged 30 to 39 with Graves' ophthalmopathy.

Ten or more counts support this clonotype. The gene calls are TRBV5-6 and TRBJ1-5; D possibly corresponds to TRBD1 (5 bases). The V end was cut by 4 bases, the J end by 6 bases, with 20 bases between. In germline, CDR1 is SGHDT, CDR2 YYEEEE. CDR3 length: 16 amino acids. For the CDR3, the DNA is TGTGCCAGCAGCAAAAGGTTAGGGGTTGGATTTCAGCCCCAGCATTTT. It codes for CASSKRLGVGFQPQHF.

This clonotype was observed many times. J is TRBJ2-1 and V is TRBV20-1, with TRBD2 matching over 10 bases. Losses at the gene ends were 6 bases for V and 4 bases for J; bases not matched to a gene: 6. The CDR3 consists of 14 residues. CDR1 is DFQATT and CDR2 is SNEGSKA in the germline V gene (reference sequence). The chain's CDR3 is CSALSLAGYNEQFF. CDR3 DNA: TGCAGTGCCCTGTCACTAGCGGGGTACAATGAGCAGTTCTTC.

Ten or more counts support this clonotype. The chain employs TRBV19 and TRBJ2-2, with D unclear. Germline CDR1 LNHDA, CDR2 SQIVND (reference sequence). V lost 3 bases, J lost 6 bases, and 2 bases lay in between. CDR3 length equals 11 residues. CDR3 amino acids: CASSIAGELFF. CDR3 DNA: TGTGCCAGTAGTATCGCCGGGGAGCTGTTTTTT.

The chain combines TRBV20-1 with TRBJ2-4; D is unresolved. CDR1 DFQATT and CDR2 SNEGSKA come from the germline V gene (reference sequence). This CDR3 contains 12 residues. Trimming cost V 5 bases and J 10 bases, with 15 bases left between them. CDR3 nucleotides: TGCAGTGCTCCCGAACTTTTAGGGATTCAGTACTTC. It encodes CSAPELLGIQYF.

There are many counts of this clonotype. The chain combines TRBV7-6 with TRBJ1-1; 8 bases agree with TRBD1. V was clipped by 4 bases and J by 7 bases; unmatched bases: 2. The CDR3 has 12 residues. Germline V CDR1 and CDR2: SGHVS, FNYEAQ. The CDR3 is CASSSGQGEAFF. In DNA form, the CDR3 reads TGTGCCAGCAGCTCAGGACAGGGTGAAGCTTTCTTT.

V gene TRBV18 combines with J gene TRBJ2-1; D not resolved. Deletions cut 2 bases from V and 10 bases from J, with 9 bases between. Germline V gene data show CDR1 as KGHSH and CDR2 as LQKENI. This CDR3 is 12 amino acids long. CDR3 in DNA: TGTGCCAGCTCACCAGTATTTGAGGAGCAGTTCTTC. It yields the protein CASSPVFEEQFF.

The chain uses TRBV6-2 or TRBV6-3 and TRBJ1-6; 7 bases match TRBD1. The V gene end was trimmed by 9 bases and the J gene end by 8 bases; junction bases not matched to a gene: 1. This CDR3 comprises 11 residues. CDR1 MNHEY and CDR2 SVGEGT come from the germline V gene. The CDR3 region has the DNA TGTGCCAGTACAGGGGATTCACCCCTCCACTTT. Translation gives CASTGDSPLHF.

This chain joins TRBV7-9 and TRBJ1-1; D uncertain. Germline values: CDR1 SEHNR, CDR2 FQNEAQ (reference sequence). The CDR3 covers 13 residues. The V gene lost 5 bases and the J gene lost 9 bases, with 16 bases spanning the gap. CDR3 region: CASSDGRRLKAFF. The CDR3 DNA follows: TGTGCCAGCAGCGACGGACGGAGATTAAAAGCTTTCTTT.

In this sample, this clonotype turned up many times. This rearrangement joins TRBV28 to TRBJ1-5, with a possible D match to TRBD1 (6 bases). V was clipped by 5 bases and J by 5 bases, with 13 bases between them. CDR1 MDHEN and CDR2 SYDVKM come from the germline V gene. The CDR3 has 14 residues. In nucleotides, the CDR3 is TGTGCCAGCAGTCTCGGACAGATTCATCAGCCCCAGCATTTT. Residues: CASSLGQIHQPQHF.

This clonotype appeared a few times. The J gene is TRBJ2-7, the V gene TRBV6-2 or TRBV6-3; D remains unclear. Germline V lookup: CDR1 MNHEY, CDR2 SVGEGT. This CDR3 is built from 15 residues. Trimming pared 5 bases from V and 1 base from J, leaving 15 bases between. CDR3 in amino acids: CASSPPRGLSYEQYF. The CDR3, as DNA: TGTGCCAGCAGTCCTCCGAGAGGTCTGTCCTACGAGCAGTACTTC.

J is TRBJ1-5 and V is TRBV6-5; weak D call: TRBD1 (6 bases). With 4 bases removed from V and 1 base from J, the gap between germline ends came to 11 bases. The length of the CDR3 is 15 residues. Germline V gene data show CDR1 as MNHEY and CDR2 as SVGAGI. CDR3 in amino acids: CASSSSGASNQPQHF. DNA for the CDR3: TGTGCCAGCAGTTCCTCAGGGGCCAGCAATCAGCCCCAGCATTTT.

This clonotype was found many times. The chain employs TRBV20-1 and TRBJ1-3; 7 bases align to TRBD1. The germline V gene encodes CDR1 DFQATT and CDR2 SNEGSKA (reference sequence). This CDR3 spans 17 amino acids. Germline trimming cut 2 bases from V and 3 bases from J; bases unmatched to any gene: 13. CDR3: CSARPPEGAQGGNTIYF. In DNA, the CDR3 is TGCAGTGCTAGACCTCCGGAGGGGGCGCAAGGTGGAAACACCATATATTTT.

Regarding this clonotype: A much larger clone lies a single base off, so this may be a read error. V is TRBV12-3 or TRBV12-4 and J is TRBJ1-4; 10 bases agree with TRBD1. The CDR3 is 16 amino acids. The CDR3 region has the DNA TGTGCCAGCAGTTTAAGACAGGGGGCTTTAATTGAAAAACCGTTTTTT. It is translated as CASSLRQGALIEKPFF.

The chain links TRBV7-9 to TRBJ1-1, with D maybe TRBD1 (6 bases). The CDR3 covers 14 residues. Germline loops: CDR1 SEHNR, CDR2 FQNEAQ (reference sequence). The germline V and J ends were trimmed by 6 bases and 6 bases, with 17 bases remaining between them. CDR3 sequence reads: CASRLLGAKAEAFF. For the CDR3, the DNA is TGTGCCAGCAGGCTATTGGGGGCAAAGGCTGAAGCTTTCTTT.

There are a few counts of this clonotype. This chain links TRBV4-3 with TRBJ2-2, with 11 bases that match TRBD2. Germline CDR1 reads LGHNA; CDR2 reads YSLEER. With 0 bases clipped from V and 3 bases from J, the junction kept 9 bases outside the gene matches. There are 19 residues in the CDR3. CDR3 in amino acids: CASSQDISGTSGHTGELFF. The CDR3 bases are TGCGCCAGCAGCCAAGATATCTCTGGGACTAGCGGCCACACCGGGGAGCTGTTTTTT.

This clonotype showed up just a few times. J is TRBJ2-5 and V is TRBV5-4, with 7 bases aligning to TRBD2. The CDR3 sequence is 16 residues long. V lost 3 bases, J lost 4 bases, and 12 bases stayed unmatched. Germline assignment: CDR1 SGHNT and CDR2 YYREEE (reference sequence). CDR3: CASSSRSGGVGETQYF. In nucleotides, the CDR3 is TGTGCCAGCAGCTCCCGTTCGGGAGGCGTGGGAGAGACCCAGTACTTC.

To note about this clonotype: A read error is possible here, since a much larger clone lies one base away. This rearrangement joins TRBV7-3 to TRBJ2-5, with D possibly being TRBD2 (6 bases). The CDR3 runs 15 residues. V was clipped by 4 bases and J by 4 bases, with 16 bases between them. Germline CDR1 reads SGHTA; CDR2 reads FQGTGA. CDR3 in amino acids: CASSSDRGARETQYF. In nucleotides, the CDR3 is TGTGCCAGCAGCTCAGACCGCGGGGCTCGAGAGACCCAGTACTTC.

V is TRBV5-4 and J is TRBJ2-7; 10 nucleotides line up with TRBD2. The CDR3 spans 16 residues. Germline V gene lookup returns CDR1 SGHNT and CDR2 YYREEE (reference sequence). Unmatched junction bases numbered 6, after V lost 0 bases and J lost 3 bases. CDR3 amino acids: CASSLGTSGGRYEQYF. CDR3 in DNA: TGTGCCAGCAGCTTGGGGACTAGCGGTGGACGCTACGAGCAGTACTTC.

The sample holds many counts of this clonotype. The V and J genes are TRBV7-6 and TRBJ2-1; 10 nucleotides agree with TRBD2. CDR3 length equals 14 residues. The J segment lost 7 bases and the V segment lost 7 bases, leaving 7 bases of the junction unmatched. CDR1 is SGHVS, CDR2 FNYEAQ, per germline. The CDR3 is CASTIAGGLNEQFF. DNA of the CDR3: TGTGCCAGCACCATAGCGGGAGGTCTGAATGAGCAGTTCTTC.

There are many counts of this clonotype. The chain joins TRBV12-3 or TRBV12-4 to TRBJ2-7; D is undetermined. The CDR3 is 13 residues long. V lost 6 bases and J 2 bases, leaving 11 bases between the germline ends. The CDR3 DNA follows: TGTGCCAGCAGCGACATGCTCACCTACGAGCAGTACTTC. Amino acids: CASSDMLTYEQYF.

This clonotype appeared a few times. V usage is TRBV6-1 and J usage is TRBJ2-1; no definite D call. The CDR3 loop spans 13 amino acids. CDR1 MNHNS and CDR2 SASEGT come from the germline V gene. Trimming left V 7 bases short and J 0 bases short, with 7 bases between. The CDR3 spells CASNTLSYNEQFF. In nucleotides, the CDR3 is TGTGCCAGCAATACCCTCTCCTACAATGAGCAGTTCTTC.

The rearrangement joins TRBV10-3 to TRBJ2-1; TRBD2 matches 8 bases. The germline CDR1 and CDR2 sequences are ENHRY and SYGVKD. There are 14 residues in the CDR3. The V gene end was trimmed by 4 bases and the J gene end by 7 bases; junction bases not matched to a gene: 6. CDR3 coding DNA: TGTGCCATCAGTGGGGATAGCGGGACGAATGAGCAGTTCTTC. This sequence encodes CAISGDSGTNEQFF.

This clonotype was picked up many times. The CDR3 bases are TGTGCCAGCTCACAGGACGCGGGCGGCGAGCAGTACTTC. Protein sequence: CASSQDAGGEQYF. The rearrangement uses TRBV18 and TRBJ2-7, with D possibly matching TRBD2 (5 bases). The germline V and J ends were trimmed by 4 bases and 6 bases, with 13 bases remaining between them. The CDR3 runs 13 residues. Looked up from germline, CDR1 is KGHSH and CDR2 is LQKENI.

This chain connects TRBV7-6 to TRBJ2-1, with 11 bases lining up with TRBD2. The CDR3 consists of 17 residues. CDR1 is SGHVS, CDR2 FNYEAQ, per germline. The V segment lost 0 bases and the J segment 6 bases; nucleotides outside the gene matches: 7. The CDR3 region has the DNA TGTGCCAGCAGCTTAGCACTAGCGGGAGCGGGAGCCAATGAGCAGTTCTTC. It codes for CASSLALAGAGANEQFF.

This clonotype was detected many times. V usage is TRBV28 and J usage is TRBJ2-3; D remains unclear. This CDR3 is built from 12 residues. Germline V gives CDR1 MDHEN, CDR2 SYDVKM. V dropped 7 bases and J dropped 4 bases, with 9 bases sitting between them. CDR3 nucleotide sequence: TGTGCCAGCACTATGGACCCAGATACGCAGTATTTT. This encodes CASTMDPDTQYF.

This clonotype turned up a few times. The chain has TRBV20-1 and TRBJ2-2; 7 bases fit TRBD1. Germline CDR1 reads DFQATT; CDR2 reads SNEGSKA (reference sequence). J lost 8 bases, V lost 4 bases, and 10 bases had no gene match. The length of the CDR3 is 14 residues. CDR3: CSANRGPSGGELFF. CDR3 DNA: TGCAGTGCTAACAGGGGCCCCTCTGGTGGGGAGCTGTTTTTT.

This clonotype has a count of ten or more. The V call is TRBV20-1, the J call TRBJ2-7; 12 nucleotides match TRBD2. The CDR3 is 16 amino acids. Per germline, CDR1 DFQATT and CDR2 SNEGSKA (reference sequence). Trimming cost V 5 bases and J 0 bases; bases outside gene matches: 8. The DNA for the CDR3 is TGCAGTGCTGAAGAAACTAGCGGGAGGAGCTCCTACGAGCAGTACTTC. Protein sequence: CSAEETSGRSSYEQYF.

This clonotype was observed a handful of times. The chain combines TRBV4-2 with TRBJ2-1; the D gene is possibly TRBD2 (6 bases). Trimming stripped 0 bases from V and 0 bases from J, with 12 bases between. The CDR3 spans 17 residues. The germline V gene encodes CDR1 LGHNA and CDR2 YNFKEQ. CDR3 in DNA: TGTGCCAGCAGCCAAGAATTCGGGAGAGGCTCCTACAATGAGCAGTTCTTC. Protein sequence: CASSQEFGRGSYNEQFF.

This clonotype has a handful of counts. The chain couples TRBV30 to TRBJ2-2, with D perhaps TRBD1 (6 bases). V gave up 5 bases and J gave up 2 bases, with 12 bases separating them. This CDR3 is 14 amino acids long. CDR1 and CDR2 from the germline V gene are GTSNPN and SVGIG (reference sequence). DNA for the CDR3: TGTGCCTGGCATATGACAGGAAACACCGGGGAGCTGTTTTTT. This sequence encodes CAWHMTGNTGELFF.